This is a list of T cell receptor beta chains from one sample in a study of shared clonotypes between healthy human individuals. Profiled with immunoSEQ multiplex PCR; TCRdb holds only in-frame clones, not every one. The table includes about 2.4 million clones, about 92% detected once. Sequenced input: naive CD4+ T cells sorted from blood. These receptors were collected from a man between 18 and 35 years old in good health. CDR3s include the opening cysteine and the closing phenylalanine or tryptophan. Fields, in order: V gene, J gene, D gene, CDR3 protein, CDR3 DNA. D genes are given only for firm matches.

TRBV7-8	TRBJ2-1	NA	CASSSNLQWVGGNEQFF	TGTGCCAGCAGCTCCAACCTGCAGTGGGTGGGGGGCAATGAGCAGTTCTTC
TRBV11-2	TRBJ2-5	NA	CASSRDSGETQYF	TGTGCCAGCAGCAGAGACTCGGGAGAGACCCAGTACTTC
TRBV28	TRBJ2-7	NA	CASSTGLSYEQYF	TGTGCCAGCAGCACGGGACTTTCCTACGAGCAGTACTTC
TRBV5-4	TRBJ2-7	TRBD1	CASSLAGGTGGYEQYF	TGTGCCAGCAGCTTGGCCGGAGGGACAGGGGGTTACGAGCAGTACTTC
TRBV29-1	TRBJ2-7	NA	CSVRTPSYEQYF	TGCAGCGTTCGGACTCCATCCTACGAGCAGTACTTC
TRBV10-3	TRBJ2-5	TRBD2	CATGQGLAGGPETQYF	TGTGCCACTGGACAAGGACTAGCGGGGGGGCCGGAGACCCAGTACTTC
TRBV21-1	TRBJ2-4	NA	CAPNRDSDHIQYF	TGTGCCCCCAACCGGGATTCAGATCACATTCAGTACTTC
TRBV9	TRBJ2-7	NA	CASSVAQGVPYEQYF	TGTGCCAGCAGCGTAGCACAGGGCGTACCCTACGAGCAGTACTTC
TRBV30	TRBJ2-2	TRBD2	CAWRVAGGNTGELFF	TGTGCCTGGAGGGTAGCGGGGGGAAACACCGGGGAGCTGTTTTTT
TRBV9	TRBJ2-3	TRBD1	CASSARRDSPTDTQYF	TGTGCCAGCAGCGCCCGCCGGGACAGTCCCACAGATACGCAGTATTTT
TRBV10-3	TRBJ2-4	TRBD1	CAISDPSRGQGAVAKNIQYF	TGTGCCATCAGTGACCCGTCCCGGGGACAGGGGGCGGTAGCCAAAAACATTCAGTACTTC
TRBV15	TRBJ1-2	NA	CATSEMDRAYGYTF	TGTGCCACCAGCGAGATGGACAGAGCCTATGGCTACACCTTC
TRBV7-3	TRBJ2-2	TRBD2	CASSLLAGVNTGELFF	TGTGCCAGCAGCTTATTAGCGGGGGTTAACACCGGGGAGCTGTTTTTT
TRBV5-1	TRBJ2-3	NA	CASSPTHVAEDTQYF	TGCGCCAGCAGCCCGACCCATGTCGCGGAGGATACGCAGTATTTT
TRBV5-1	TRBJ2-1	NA	CASSSPGLNGEQFF	TGCGCCAGCAGTTCCCCGGGGCTTAATGGTGAGCAGTTCTTC
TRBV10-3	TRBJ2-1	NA	CAISESTGPGYNEQFF	TGTGCCATCAGTGAGTCGACGGGGCCAGGCTACAATGAGCAGTTCTTC